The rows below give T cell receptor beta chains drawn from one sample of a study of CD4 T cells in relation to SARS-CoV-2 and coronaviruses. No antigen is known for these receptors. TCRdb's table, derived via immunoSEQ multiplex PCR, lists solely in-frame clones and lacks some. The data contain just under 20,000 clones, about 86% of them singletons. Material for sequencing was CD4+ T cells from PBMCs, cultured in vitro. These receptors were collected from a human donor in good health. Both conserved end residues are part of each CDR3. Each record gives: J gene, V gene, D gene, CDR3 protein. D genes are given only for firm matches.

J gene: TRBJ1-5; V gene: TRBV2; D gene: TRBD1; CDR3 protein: CASSEQGGVQPQHF
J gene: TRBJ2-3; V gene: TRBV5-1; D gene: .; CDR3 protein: CASSLDNTDTQYF
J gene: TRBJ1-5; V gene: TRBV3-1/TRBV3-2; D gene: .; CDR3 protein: CASSQGYSNQPQHF
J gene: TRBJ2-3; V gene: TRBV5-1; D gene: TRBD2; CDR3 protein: CASSSSGGFGDTQYF
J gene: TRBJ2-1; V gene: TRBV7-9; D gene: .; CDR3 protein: CASSLGWGRDEQFF
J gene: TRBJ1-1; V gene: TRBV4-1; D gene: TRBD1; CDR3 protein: CASSQRTGGNTEAFF
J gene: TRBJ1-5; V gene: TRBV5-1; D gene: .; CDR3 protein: CASSRPPYSNQPQHF
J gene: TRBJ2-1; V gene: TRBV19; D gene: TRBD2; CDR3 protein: CASSTFGGRSYNEQFF
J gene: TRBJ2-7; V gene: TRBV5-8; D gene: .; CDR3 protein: CASSLERGRGGRVYEQYF
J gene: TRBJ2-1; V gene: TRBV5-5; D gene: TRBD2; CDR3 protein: CASSWTSGRTNEQFF
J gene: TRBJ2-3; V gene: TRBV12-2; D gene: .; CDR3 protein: CASRLTRLAGGSVDTQYF
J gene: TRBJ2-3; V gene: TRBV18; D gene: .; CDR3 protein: CASSLKPRTDTQYF
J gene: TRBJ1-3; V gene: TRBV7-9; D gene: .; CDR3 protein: CASSSRASGNTIYF
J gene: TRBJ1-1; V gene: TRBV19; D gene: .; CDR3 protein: CASRNGGDYGTEAFF
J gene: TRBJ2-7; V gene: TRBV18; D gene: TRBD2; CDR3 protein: CASSSTTSTYEQYF
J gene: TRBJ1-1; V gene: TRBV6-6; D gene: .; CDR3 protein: CASSLPGGAGTEAFF
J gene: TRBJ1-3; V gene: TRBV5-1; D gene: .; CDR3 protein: CASSGVGDMRNTIYF
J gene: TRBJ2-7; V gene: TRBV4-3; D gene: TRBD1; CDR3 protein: CASSQAGGIDEQYF
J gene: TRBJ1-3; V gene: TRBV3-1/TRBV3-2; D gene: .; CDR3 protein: CASSRPRGNSGNTIYF
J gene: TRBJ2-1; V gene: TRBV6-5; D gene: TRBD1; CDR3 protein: CASSVARRGYEQFF
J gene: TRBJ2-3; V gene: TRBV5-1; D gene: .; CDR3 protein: CASSPGLISTDTQYF
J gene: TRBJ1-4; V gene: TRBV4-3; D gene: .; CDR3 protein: CASSQDPSGTLDEEKLFF
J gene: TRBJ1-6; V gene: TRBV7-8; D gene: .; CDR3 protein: CASSLAVQAIINSPLHF
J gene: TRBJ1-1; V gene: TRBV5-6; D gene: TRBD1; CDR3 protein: CASSGWTGRTEAFF
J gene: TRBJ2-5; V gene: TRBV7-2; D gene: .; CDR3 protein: CASSLAWQGETQYF
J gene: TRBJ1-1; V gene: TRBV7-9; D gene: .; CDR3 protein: CASSLNQGGTEAFF
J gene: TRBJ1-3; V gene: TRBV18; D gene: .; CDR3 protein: CASSPGTWTNSGNTIYF
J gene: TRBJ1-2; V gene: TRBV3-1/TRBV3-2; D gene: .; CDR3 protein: CASSQLNLPYGYTF
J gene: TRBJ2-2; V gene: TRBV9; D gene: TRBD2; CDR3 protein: CASSVDSGLNTGELFF
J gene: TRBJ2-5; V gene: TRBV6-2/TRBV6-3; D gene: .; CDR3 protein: CASSRQETQYF
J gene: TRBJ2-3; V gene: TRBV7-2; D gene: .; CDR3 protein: CASSPDGRETDTQYF
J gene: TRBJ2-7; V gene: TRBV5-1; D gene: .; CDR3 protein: CASGRLRDGSHEQYF
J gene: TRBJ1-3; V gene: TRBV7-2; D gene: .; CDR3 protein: CASSYGNTIYF
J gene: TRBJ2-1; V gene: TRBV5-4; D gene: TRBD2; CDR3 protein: CASSSRTSGDQGQFF
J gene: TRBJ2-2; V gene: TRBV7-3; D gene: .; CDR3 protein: CASSPDNLNTGELFF
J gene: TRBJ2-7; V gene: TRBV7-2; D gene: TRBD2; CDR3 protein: CASSLSFGGSYEQYF